This T cell receptor beta chain is drawn from a study of control samples from healthy donors and cancer patients. Assay used: immunoSEQ multiplex PCR; TCRdb lists only in-frame clones, some missing. The table shows about 130,000 clones, with about 90% occurring only once. Trimming stripped 4 bases from V and 2 bases from J, with 15 bases between. The CDR3 spans 16 residues. Germline V gives CDR1 MNHNY, CDR2 SVGAGI (reference sequence). This clone was detected only once. The TCR was taken from a woman in her 50s in good health. Material: blood. V usage is TRBV6-6 and J usage is TRBJ1-3; a weak D match, TRBD1 (6 bases). CDR3 sequence reads: CASSSSRGRAGNTIYF. The CDR3 DNA sequence: TGTGCCAGCAGTTCATCCAGGGGAAGGGCTGGAAACACCATATATTTT.